One sample yielded the 22 T cell receptor beta chains listed below, sequenced in a study of T cells in narcolepsy. Produced via immunoSEQ multiplex PCR; TCRdb's table is partial and in-frame only. The sample includes about 19,000 clones, roughly 87% of them seen just once. The sequenced sample was memory (CD45RA-) CD4+ T cells from blood. The receptors stem from a human donor in good health.

The chain links TRBV5-6 to TRBJ1-4, with D perhaps matching TRBD1 (5 bases). The CDR3 runs to 15 residues. Trimming removed 4 bases at V and 7 bases at J, with 17 bases between. Per germline, CDR1 SGHDT and CDR2 YYEEEE. The CDR3 sequence is CASSPRGMGGEKLFF. CDR3 sequence (DNA): TGTGCCAGCAGCCCTCGCGGTATGGGGGGTGAAAAACTGTTTTTT.

The chain links TRBV7-9 to TRBJ1-4, with TRBD1 matching over 10 bases. The V and J ends lost 5 bases and 5 bases, in that order; junction bases with no gene match: 2. The CDR3 loop spans 14 amino acids. Germline CDR1 SEHNR, CDR2 FQNEAQ (reference sequence). Here the CDR3 reads CASSATGGNEKLFF. The CDR3 DNA sequence: TGTGCCAGCAGCGCGACAGGGGGCAATGAAAAACTGTTTTTT.

The chain is built from TRBV6-6 and TRBJ1-4; 7 positions match TRBD1. From germline, CDR1 is MNHNY and CDR2 SVGAGI (reference sequence). V lost 4 bases and J lost 7; bases outside the gene matches: 6. The CDR3 has 14 amino acids. CDR3: CASSSPGGSEKLFF. The DNA for the CDR3 is TGTGCCAGCAGTTCCCCAGGGGGGAGTGAAAAACTGTTTTTT.

This sequence joins TRBV9 and TRBJ2-1, with TRBD2 as a possible D gene (5 bases). V was shortened by 1 base and J by 4 bases, with 12 bases between the two germline ends. CDR3 length equals 15 residues. Germline assignment: CDR1 SGDLS and CDR2 YYNGEE. In DNA, the CDR3 is TGTGCCAGCAGCGTATATGGGGAGTTGTACAATGAGCAGTTCTTC. Its translation: CASSVYGELYNEQFF.

The table lists this clone with a count of one. V and J are TRBV5-6 and TRBJ2-7; D is unresolved. This CDR3 region has 13 residues. The V gene lost 3 bases and the J gene lost 3 bases, with 10 bases spanning the gap. Per germline, CDR1 SGHDT and CDR2 YYEEEE. The CDR3 here is CASSSRTLYEQYF. The CDR3 DNA is TGTGCCAGCAGCTCAAGGACCCTCTACGAGCAGTACTTC.

This sequence joins TRBV2 and TRBJ1-6; D is perhaps TRBD1 (5 bases). CDR1 and CDR2 (germline): SNHLY, FYNNEI. This CDR3 is built from 17 residues. V lost 3 bases and J 9 bases, leaving 21 bases between the germline ends. The CDR3 is CASSDGGLGGFGSPLHF. CDR3 coding DNA: TGTGCCAGCAGTGATGGCGGACTTGGGGGGTTTGGTTCACCCCTCCACTTT. The entire variable domain, with the rest obtained from reference TRBV2 and TRBJ1-6, is as follows: EPEVTQTPSHQVTQMGQEVILRCVPISNHLYFYWYRQILGQKVEFLVSFYNNEISEKSEIFDDQFSVERPDGSNFTLKIRSTKLEDSAMYFCASSDGGLGGFGSPLHFGNGTRLTVT.

V usage is TRBV6-5 and J usage is TRBJ2-1; 11 nucleotides match TRBD2. Trimming removed 6 bases from V and 12 bases from J; junction bases left unmatched: 1. Germline CDR1 reads MNHEY; CDR2 reads SVGAGI. The CDR3 loop spans 11 amino acids. The CDR3 DNA follows: TGTGCCAGCAGCCTAGCGGGAGGGCAGTTCTTC. Protein: CASSLAGGQFF.

The genes are TRBV29-1 and TRBJ2-3; the match to TRBD1 covers 10 bases. CDR1 is SQVTM, CDR2 ANQGSEA, per germline. Germline trimming cut 4 bases from V and 5 bases from J; bases unmatched to any gene: 6. CDR3 length: 14 amino acids. The CDR3 region is CSVVGTGAGDTQYF. The CDR3 bases are TGCAGCGTTGTTGGGACAGGGGCGGGAGATACGCAGTATTTT.

The sample holds one count of this clone. The chain combines TRBV4-2 with TRBJ2-5; D may be TRBD1 (6 bases). Germline-derived CDR1 and CDR2 are LGHNA and YNFKEQ. CDR3 length: 15 residues. V shed 1 base and J shed 4 bases, with 13 bases lying between them. CDR3 sequence (DNA): TGTGCCAGCAGCCAAGGATGGGACATAAGAGAGACCCAGTACTTC. Translating it yields CASSQGWDIRETQYF.

This rearrangement joins TRBV19 to TRBJ1-5; possibly TRBD1 for D (5 bases). This CDR3 contains 13 residues. CDR1 LNHDA and CDR2 SQIVND come from the germline V gene (reference sequence). The V gene lost 4 bases and the J gene lost 5 bases, with 9 bases spanning the gap. The DNA for the CDR3 is TGTGCCAGTAGTAGGGGACTCTATCAGCCCCAGCATTTT. It encodes CASSRGLYQPQHF.

The gene calls are TRBV19 and TRBJ2-2; 12 bases line up with TRBD2. CDR3 length equals 14 residues. The V gene end was trimmed by 11 bases and the J gene end by 7 bases; junction bases not matched to a gene: 8. Germline CDR1 reads LNHDA; CDR2 reads SQIVND (reference sequence). In DNA form, the CDR3 reads TGTGCCCCACGGACTAGCGGGGAGGGCGGGGAGCTGTTTTTT. Translation gives CAPRTSGEGGELFF. Full variable domain (missing parts from reference TRBV19 and TRBJ2-2): DGGITQSPKYLFRKEGQNVTLSCEQNLNHDAMYWYRQDPGQGLRLIYYSQIVNDFQKGDIAEGYSVSREKKESFPLTVTSAQKNPTAFYLCAPRTSGEGGELFFGEGSRLTVL.

This clone was seen a handful of times. The rearrangement links TRBV5-8 to TRBJ1-6; 7 nucleotides match TRBD1. Germline V gene lookup returns CDR1 SGHTS and CDR2 YDEGEE. The CDR3 runs 13 residues. The V and J ends lost 4 bases and 14 bases, in that order; junction bases with no gene match: 9. The CDR3 here is CASSLGTATTLHF. The CDR3 coding sequence is TGTGCCAGCAGCCTCGGGACAGCCACTACCCTCCACTTT.

In this sample, this clone turned up once. The rearrangement links TRBV2 to TRBJ2-3; D uncertain. The CDR3 totals 14 residues. Between the trimmed V and J ends, which lost 2 bases and 4 bases, there was a span of 10 bases. The germline gives CDR1 SNHLY, CDR2 FYNNEI. CDR3 residues: CASSETASPDTQYF. CDR3 nucleotide sequence: TGTGCCAGCAGTGAAACGGCCTCACCAGATACGCAGTATTTT.

The chain combines TRBV5-1 with TRBJ1-1; weak D call: TRBD1 (5 bases). The germline V gene has CDR1 SGHRS and CDR2 YFSETQ. Trimming took 5 bases from V and 4 from J, leaving 18 bases between them. CDR3 size: 15 residues. Here the CDR3 DNA reads TGCGCCAGCAGGGGGGACTTCCAATGGGGCACTGAAGCTTTCTTT. Amino acids: CASRGDFQWGTEAFF.

This chain connects TRBV9 to TRBJ2-5; D not certain. CDR1 and CDR2 from the germline V gene are SGDLS and YYNGEE. The CDR3 loop spans 14 amino acids. The germline V and J ends were trimmed by 3 bases and 4 bases, with 13 bases remaining between them. The CDR3 DNA follows: TGTGCCAGCAGCGCGCAGAGGACGGCAGAGACCCAGTACTTC. Amino acids: CASSAQRTAETQYF.

The V call is TRBV7-3, the J call TRBJ2-2; D is ambiguous. The length of the CDR3 is 13 residues. Germline-derived CDR1 and CDR2 are SGHTA and FQGTGA. The ends were cut back, 2 bases at V and 3 bases at J, with 4 bases in the middle. The CDR3 coding sequence is TGTGCCAGCAGCTTAGGGCACACCGGGGAGCTGTTTTTT. Its translation: CASSLGHTGELFF.

This chain links TRBV4-3 with TRBJ2-7; 10 bases are shared with TRBD1. CDR3 length: 17 amino acids. CDR1 and CDR2 (germline): LGHNA, YSLEER. V shed 4 bases, J shed 3 bases, and the junction held 12 bases outside the gene matches. The CDR3, as DNA: TGCGCCAGCAGCCCTAGAGGACAGGGGGTATCAGGCTACGAGCAGTACTTC. This codes for CASSPRGQGVSGYEQYF.

The rearrangement joins TRBV7-2 to TRBJ1-3, with D possibly TRBD1 on 6 matching bases. Trimming took 5 bases from V and 4 from J, leaving 12 bases between them. Germline lookup yields CDR1 SGHTA and CDR2 FQGNSA. The CDR3 extends over 14 amino acids. CDR3 DNA sequence: TGTGCCAGCAGCGAACCGGGACAAGGAAACACCATATATTTT. It encodes CASSEPGQGNTIYF. Full variable domain (outside the CDR3, taken from reference TRBV7-2 and TRBJ1-3): GAGVSQSPSNKVTEKGKDVELRCDPISGHTALYWYRQSLGQGLEFLIYFQGNSAPDKSGLPSDRFSAERTGGSVSTLTIQRTQQEDSAVYLCASSEPGQGNTIYFGEGSWLTVV.

This chain links TRBV21-1 with TRBJ2-1; the table's D call, TRBD2, was not checked against the DNA. TRBV21-1 is tagged as a pseudogene. The CDR3 loop spans 17 amino acids. The CDR3 nucleotides are TGTGCCAGCAGTCTCCGGGTAGCTACACATTCCGACAATGAGCAGTTCTTC. Residues: CASSLRVATHSDNEQFF.

J is TRBJ2-4 and V is TRBV30, with 9 nucleotides matching TRBD1. After removal of 4 bases from V and 7 bases from J, the junction contained 8 bases not matched to a gene. Germline V gene lookup returns CDR1 GTSNPN and CDR2 SVGIG (reference sequence). This CDR3 region has 14 residues. CDR3 in DNA: TGTGCCTGGAACCCGGACAGGGGCAGGAACATTCAGTACTTC. It specifies CAWNPDRGRNIQYF.

The gene calls are TRBV5-1 and TRBJ1-3; D unresolved. V lost 0 bases to trimming and J lost 0 bases, with 13 bases between them. The germline gives CDR1 SGHRS, CDR2 YFSETQ. This CDR3 is built from 17 residues. CDR3 protein: CASSLESVRSSGNTIYF. The CDR3 DNA reads as TGCGCCAGCAGCTTGGAGTCGGTCAGAAGCTCTGGAAACACCATATATTTT.

The chain joins TRBV29-1 to TRBJ2-3, with TRBD2 as a possible D gene (5 bases). This CDR3 is built from 13 residues. V dropped 7 bases and J dropped 3 bases, with 14 bases sitting between them. Germline CDR1 reads SQVTM; CDR2 reads ANQGSEA. The DNA of the CDR3 is TGCAGCGCGGCTCGGGGAGTAACAGATACGCAGTATTTT. Its translation: CSAARGVTDTQYF.